One sample yielded the 29 T cell receptor beta chains listed below, sequenced in a study of tumor and adjacent non-tumor tissue in lung cancer. The library came from three nested PCR rounds adapted from ARM-PCR protocols. MiXCR, run by TCRdb on the multiplex PCR reads, gives a single entry per CDR3 protein. The data contain some 80,000 distinct CDR3 sequences, around 77% of them seen just once; the ten biggest clones take up around 10%. No cell sorting was done before RNA was extracted from the tissue. The sample was lung tumor tissue. The receptors were gathered from a woman between 35 and 50 years old with non-small cell lung cancer.

In regard to this clonotype: A much larger clonotype is one base distant, so this may be a read error. The gene calls are TRBV4-1 and TRBJ2-7; 9 bases fit TRBD2. CDR1 is MGHRA and CDR2 is YSYEKL in the germline V gene. The CDR3 length is 15 residues. CDR3 sequence reads: CAISQSGGPSYEQYF. The CDR3, as DNA: TGCGCCATCAGCCAGAGCGGGGGGCCCTCCTACGAGCAGTACTTC.

A few counts support this clonotype. The chain has TRBV11-2 and TRBJ2-7; D is possibly TRBD1 or TRBD2 (5 bases each). This CDR3 comprises 15 residues. The germline V gene has CDR1 SGHAT and CDR2 FQNNGV. Trimming took off 6 bases at V and 8 bases at J, with 23 bases between the two ends. CDR3 sequence (DNA): TGTGCCAGCAGTTCCGGGATAGGGGTTCAGTACAAGCAGTACTTC. Encoded protein: CASSSGIGVQYKQYF.

As for this clonotype: One end of the junction is discordant with germline, which a read error may explain. The chain couples TRBV5-1 to TRBJ2-7; weak D call: TRBD2 (6 bases). Looked up from germline, CDR1 is SGHRS and CDR2 is YFSETQ. This CDR3 is 16 amino acids long. The CDR3 nucleotides read TGCGCCAGCAGCTTGGACATGGGGGGACCCCTCTACGAGCATTACTTT. Translation: CASSLDMGGPLYEHYF.

Comments on this clonotype: One end of the junction is discordant with germline, which a read error may explain. CDR3 nucleotide sequence: TGTGTCAGCAGTGTGTCTGGGGGCTACGAGCAGTACTTC. Protein product: CVSSVSGGYEQYF. The chain links TRBV2 to TRBJ2-7; the D gene could be TRBD1 or TRBD2 (5 bases each). The CDR3 contains 13 residues. The germline V gene has CDR1 SNHLY and CDR2 FYNNEI.

Details on this clonotype: A much larger clone lies one base from this, so it may be a read error. The rearrangement joins TRBV6-5 to TRBJ1-1; tentatively, D is TRBD1 (5 bases). The germline V gene has CDR1 MNHEY and CDR2 SVGAGI. V was cut by 4 bases and J by 7 bases, with 13 bases left in between. This CDR3 has 13 amino acids. CDR3 coding DNA: TGTGCCAGCAGTTGGGGCAGGTTGAATGAAGCTTTCTTT. Translated, it gives CASSWGRLNEAFF.

Note on this clonotype: One end of the junction fails to match germline, which may point to a read error. The rearrangement links TRBV11-2 to TRBJ2-2; 7 bases map to TRBD1. The CDR3 runs to 16 residues. Germline V gene lookup returns CDR1 SGHAT and CDR2 FQNNGV. CDR3 protein: CANSTRQGSNTGELVF. DNA of the CDR3: TGCGCCAACAGCACCCGACAGGGATCCAACACCGGGGAGCTGGTTTTT.

Remarks on this clonotype: The CDR3 does not end in the conserved phenylalanine or tryptophan, so this is likely a read error. V gene TRBV4-1 combines with J gene TRBJ2-1, with D tentatively TRBD2 (6 bases). This CDR3 comprises 15 residues. Per the germline V gene, CDR1 is MGHRA and CDR2 is YSYEKL. The CDR3: CTSIMGRGTYNEQFL. The DNA for the CDR3 is TGCACCAGCATAATGGGGCGGGGAACCTACAATGAGCAGTTCCTC.

A note on this clonotype: One end of the junction fails to match germline, which may point to a read error. The rearrangement uses TRBV30 and TRBJ2-3; 8 bases align to TRBD2. The germline V gene has CDR1 GTSNPN and CDR2 SVGIG (reference sequence). The CDR3 length is 17 residues. CDR3 in DNA: TGTGCCTGGAGTGTCGGCGGGACTAGATATAGCACGGATACGCATTATTTT. This codes for CAWSVGGTRYSTDTHYF.

For this clonotype: A clone one base away is much larger, so this may be a read error. This chain uses TRBV5-6 with TRBJ2-2, with D unresolved. Between the trimmed V and J ends, which lost 2 bases and 7 bases, there was a span of 9 bases. The CDR3 extends over 13 amino acids. The germline V gene has CDR1 SGHDT and CDR2 YYEEEE. The CDR3 sequence is CASSLPQSGELFF. DNA of the CDR3: TGTGCCAGCAGCTTACCACAGAGCGGGGAGCTGTTTTTT. The full variable domain, rest sourced from reference TRBV5-6 and TRBJ2-2, is DAGVTQSPTHLIKTRGQQVTLRCSPKSGHDTVSWYQQALGQGPQFIFQYYEEEERQRGNFPDRFSGHQFPNYSSELNVNALLLGDSALYLCASSLPQSGELFFGEGSRLTVL.

Regarding this clonotype: At one of its ends the junction is not consistent with the germline gene, which may arise from a read error. The chain links TRBV7-9 to TRBJ2-7, with D perhaps matching TRBD1 or TRBD2 (5 bases each). Per the germline V gene, CDR1 is SEHNR and CDR2 is FQNEAQ (reference sequence). CDR3 size: 15 residues. CDR3 protein: CGSSLGRPVSYEQYF. The CDR3 nucleotides read TGTGGCAGCAGTTTGGGACGGCCAGTCTCCTACGAGCAGTACTTC.

This clonotype showed up just a few times. The rearrangement uses TRBV5-1 and TRBJ2-3; 8 nucleotides align to TRBD2. J gave up 0 bases and V 7 bases, and 4 bases lay outside the gene matches. The CDR3 consists of 14 residues. From germline, CDR1 is SGHRS and CDR2 YFSETQ. CDR3 nucleotides: TGCGCCAGCCGCGGGGGGCCTAGCACAGATACGCAGTATTTT. Residues: CASRGGPSTDTQYF.

The chain combines TRBV28 with TRBJ1-4, with D possibly TRBD1 on 6 matching bases. Looked up from germline, CDR1 is MDHEN and CDR2 is SYDVKM. This CDR3 has 13 residues. Trimming pared 10 bases from V and 4 bases from J, leaving 13 bases between. DNA for the CDR3: TGTGCCAATCGGACAGACCATAATGAAAAACTGTTTTTT. Translation gives CANRTDHNEKLFF.

The chain carries TRBV19 and TRBJ2-1; TRBD2 agrees at 12 bases. The CDR3 is 14 amino acids. Germline CDR1 reads LNHDA; CDR2 reads SQIVND (reference sequence). Germline trimming cut 3 bases from V and 9 bases from J; bases unmatched to any gene: 3. Here the CDR3 reads CASSMLAGGGEQFF. For the CDR3, the DNA is TGTGCCAGTAGTATGCTAGCGGGAGGGGGTGAGCAGTTCTTC.

The V and J genes are TRBV5-1 and TRBJ2-1; D perhaps matches TRBD1 (5 bases). V gave up 1 base and J gave up 5 bases, with 13 bases separating them. The CDR3 covers 15 residues. Germline CDR1 reads SGHRS; CDR2 reads YFSETQ. The CDR3 is CASSLRAGKDNEQFF. The CDR3 DNA reads as TGCGCCAGCAGCTTGCGGGCAGGGAAAGACAATGAGCAGTTCTTC.

Comments on this clonotype: One junction end does not reproduce the germline sequence, and a read error may be involved. The CDR3 loop reads CASSFTVSRGNALTF. Here the CDR3 DNA reads TGTGCCAGCAGTTTCACAGTGTCTAGGGGCAACGCCCTGACTTTC. The chain uses TRBV11-2 and TRBJ2-6, with a possible D match to TRBD1 (5 bases). From germline, CDR1 is SGHAT and CDR2 FQNNGV. This CDR3 region has 15 residues.

About this clonotype: Because it lacks the conserved phenylalanine or tryptophan at the end, this CDR3 is likely a read error. This chain uses TRBV6-5 with TRBJ2-3; tentative D call: TRBD2 (6 bases). CDR3 length: 16 residues. The V gene lost 2 bases and the J gene lost 1 base, with 13 bases spanning the gap. The germline V gene encodes CDR1 MNHEY and CDR2 SVGAGI. Written as DNA, the CDR3 is TGTGCCAGCAGTTACAGTGGGACGGGGGGCACAGATACGCAGTATTTG. It yields the protein CASSYSGTGGTDTQYL.

The chain links TRBV6-5 to TRBJ2-6, with TRBD2 matching over 13 bases. V lost 2 bases to trimming and J lost 16 bases; unmatched junction nucleotides: 14. Germline lookup yields CDR1 MNHEY and CDR2 SVGAGI. The CDR3 runs to 17 residues. The CDR3 coding sequence is TGTGCCAGCAGTTACGGGACTAGCGGGAATGGGGCCAACATTCTGACTTTC. Protein: CASSYGTSGNGANILTF.

With respect to this clonotype: As the CDR3 is not closed by the conserved phenylalanine or tryptophan, this likely results from a read error. No DNA is shown, since the ends of the CDR3 on it are uncertain; the CDR3 is the one TCRdb lists. The rearrangement links TRBV11-1 to TRBJ2-1; TRBD2, as called in the table, went unchecked against the DNA. The CDR3 numbers 13 amino acids, ends counted. CDR1 and CDR2 (germline): SGHAT, FQDESV (reference sequence). Here the CDR3 reads CASSLREGDEQLL.

Worth noting for this clonotype: As the CDR3 is not closed by the conserved phenylalanine or tryptophan, this likely results from a read error. V usage is TRBV5-6 and J usage is TRBJ1-5, with D possibly matching TRBD1 (6 bases). Germline V CDR1 and CDR2: SGHDT, YYEEEE. The CDR3 is made up of 16 amino acids. The CDR3 DNA reads TGTGCTAGCAGCTTGGGCCGGGGGGCGGGGGATCAGCCCCAGCATTAT. Residues: CASSLGRGAGDQPQHY.

With respect to this clonotype: No conserved phenylalanine or tryptophan ends this CDR3, so it is likely a read error. The CDR3 DNA follows: TGTGCCAGAAGCTTAGTTGGGCGGAGGGCCCAGGAGACCCAGTACATC. It translates to CARSLVGRRAQETQYI. The chain joins TRBV11-2 to TRBJ2-5; possibly TRBD2 for D (6 bases). Germline-derived CDR1 and CDR2 are SGHAT and FQNNGV. The CDR3 is made up of 16 amino acids.

The chain employs TRBV6-2 or TRBV6-3 and TRBJ2-1; TRBD2 agrees at 7 bases. CDR1 and CDR2 (germline): MNHEY, SVGEGT. This CDR3 is 14 amino acids long. With V trimmed by 6 bases and J by 16 bases, 18 bases remained unmatched. CDR3 sequence (DNA): TGTGCCAGCAGACGAGCGGGGACCTACAATGAGCGTTTCTTC. Translated: CASRRAGTYNERFF.

Of note for this clonotype: This clone may be a read error of a much larger clone one base away. J is TRBJ1-1 and V is TRBV28; no clear D. Per germline, CDR1 MDHEN and CDR2 SYDVKM. Trimming took off 5 bases at V and 9 bases at J, with 13 bases between the two ends. This CDR3 has 12 residues. CDR3 loop: CASSPTRCKAFF. The CDR3 bases are TGTGCCAGCAGTCCGACGCGATGTAAAGCTTTCTTT.

Concerning this clonotype: In this CDR3 the conserved last residue, phenylalanine or tryptophan, is missing, so a read error is likely. V is TRBV11-1 and J is TRBJ2-1, with D perhaps TRBD1 (6 bases). Germline values: CDR1 SGHAT, CDR2 FQDESV (reference sequence). There are 17 residues in the CDR3. CDR3 sequence: CVSSLRVPPTGDNEQFL. In nucleotides, the CDR3 is TGTGTCAGCAGTTTAAGAGTCCCGCCGACAGGAGACAATGAGCAGTTCCTC.

The chain recombines TRBV5-1 with TRBJ2-5; no clear D. CDR3 length: 10 residues. V was cut by 6 bases and J by 9 bases, with 9 bases left in between. Germline CDR1 reads SGHRS; CDR2 reads YFSETQ. Here the CDR3 reads CASTGPAQYF. The CDR3, as DNA: TGCGCCAGCACCGGCCCGGCCCAGTACTTC.

As regards this clonotype: Here the CDR3 omits its conserved ending phenylalanine or tryptophan, so a read error is the likely source. The chain employs TRBV11-2 and TRBJ2-3; 13 bases match TRBD2. There are 15 residues in the CDR3. Looked up from germline, CDR1 is SGHAT and CDR2 is FQNNGV. The CDR3 coding sequence is TGTGTCAGCAGCTTAGGGACTAGCGGGACAGATAGGCAGTATTAT. Protein: CVSSLGTSGTDRQYY.

On this clonotype itself: Without the conserved terminal phenylalanine or tryptophan, this CDR3 likely stems from a read error. The gene calls are TRBV6-2 or TRBV6-3 and TRBJ1-1; D gene uncertain. The CDR3 consists of 14 residues. V lost 2 bases and J lost 9, with 16 bases in between. The germline CDR1 and CDR2 sequences are MNHEY and SVGEGT. CDR3 nucleotide sequence: TGTGCCAGCAGTTACGGGGTGGCCAGAATACAAGCTTTCCTT. Residues: CASSYGVARIQAFL.

A note on this clonotype: At one boundary the junction diverges from the germline segment, which might be a read error. The chain recombines TRBV29-1 with TRBJ2-2; TRBD2 is a possible D gene (6 bases). The CDR3 runs to 14 residues. The V gene's germline CDR1 is SQVTM and CDR2 ANQGSEA. The CDR3 nucleotides read TGCAGCGCGTATCAAGTTTCGAACACCGGGGGGCTGTTTTTT. Translation: CSAYQVSNTGGLFF.

A note on this clonotype: Likely a read error: the CDR3 ends without its conserved phenylalanine or tryptophan. The CDR3 is CASSEDSHSYEQYL. CDR3 sequence (DNA): TGTGCTAGCAGTGAGGACTCTCACTCCTACGAGCAGTACTTA. The J gene is TRBJ2-7, the V gene TRBV2, with D perhaps matching TRBD2 (5 bases). CDR3 length: 14 amino acids. CDR1 and CDR2 (germline): SNHLY, FYNNEI.

A remark on this clonotype: One end of the junction is discordant with germline, which a read error may explain. The DNA for the CDR3 is TGTGCCAGCTGCCAATACAATGGACCAGCGGGAGACAGTGGCACCTACAATGGGCAGTTCTTC. It translates to CASCQYNGPAGDSGTYNGQFF. V and J are TRBV4-2 and TRBJ2-1; 8 bases line up with TRBD2. Germline assignment: CDR1 LGHNA and CDR2 YNFKEQ. There are 21 residues in the CDR3.